This TCR beta chain was sequenced in a study of cytomegalovirus exposure and HLA in healthy donors. Study outcomes and limitations: Clusters of TCRs from the first cohort tended to co-occur in the roughly 120 validation repertoires (as a later analysis found). There were 160 or so TCR beta chains listed as cytomegalovirus-associated.

Libraries were prepared by immunoSEQ multiplex PCR; TCRdb keeps only in-frame clonotypes and omits some of them. In the table there are hundreds of thousands of clones, 86% of which are singletons. This clone showed up just once. Antigen: not known. Losses at the gene ends were 8 bases for V and 4 bases for J; bases not matched to a gene: 9. The CDR3 is 14 residues long. Germline CDR1 WNHNN, CDR2 SYGVQD (reference sequence). This TCR was recovered from a woman aged 18-35 years in good health and CMV-seronegative. Sequencing used PBMCs. V and J are TRBV10-1 and TRBJ2-5, with 8 bases matching TRBD2. Here the CDR3 reads CASRAGGAGETQYF. DNA of the CDR3: TGCGCCAGCCGGGCCGGGGGGGCCGGAGAGACCCAGTACTTC.